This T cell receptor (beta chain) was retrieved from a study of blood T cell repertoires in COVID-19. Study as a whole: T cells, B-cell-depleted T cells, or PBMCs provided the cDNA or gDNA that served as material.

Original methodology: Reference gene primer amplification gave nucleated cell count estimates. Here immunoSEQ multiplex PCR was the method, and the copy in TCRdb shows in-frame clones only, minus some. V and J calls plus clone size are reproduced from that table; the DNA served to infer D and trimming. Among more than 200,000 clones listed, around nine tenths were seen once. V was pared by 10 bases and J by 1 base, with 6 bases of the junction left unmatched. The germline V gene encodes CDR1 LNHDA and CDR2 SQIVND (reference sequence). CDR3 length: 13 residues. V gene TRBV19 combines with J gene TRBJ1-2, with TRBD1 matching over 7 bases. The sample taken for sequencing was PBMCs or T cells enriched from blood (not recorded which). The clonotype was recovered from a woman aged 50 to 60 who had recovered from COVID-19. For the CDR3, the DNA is TGTGCCACCAGGACAGGAAATAACTATGGCTACACCTTC. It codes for CATRTGNNYGYTF.